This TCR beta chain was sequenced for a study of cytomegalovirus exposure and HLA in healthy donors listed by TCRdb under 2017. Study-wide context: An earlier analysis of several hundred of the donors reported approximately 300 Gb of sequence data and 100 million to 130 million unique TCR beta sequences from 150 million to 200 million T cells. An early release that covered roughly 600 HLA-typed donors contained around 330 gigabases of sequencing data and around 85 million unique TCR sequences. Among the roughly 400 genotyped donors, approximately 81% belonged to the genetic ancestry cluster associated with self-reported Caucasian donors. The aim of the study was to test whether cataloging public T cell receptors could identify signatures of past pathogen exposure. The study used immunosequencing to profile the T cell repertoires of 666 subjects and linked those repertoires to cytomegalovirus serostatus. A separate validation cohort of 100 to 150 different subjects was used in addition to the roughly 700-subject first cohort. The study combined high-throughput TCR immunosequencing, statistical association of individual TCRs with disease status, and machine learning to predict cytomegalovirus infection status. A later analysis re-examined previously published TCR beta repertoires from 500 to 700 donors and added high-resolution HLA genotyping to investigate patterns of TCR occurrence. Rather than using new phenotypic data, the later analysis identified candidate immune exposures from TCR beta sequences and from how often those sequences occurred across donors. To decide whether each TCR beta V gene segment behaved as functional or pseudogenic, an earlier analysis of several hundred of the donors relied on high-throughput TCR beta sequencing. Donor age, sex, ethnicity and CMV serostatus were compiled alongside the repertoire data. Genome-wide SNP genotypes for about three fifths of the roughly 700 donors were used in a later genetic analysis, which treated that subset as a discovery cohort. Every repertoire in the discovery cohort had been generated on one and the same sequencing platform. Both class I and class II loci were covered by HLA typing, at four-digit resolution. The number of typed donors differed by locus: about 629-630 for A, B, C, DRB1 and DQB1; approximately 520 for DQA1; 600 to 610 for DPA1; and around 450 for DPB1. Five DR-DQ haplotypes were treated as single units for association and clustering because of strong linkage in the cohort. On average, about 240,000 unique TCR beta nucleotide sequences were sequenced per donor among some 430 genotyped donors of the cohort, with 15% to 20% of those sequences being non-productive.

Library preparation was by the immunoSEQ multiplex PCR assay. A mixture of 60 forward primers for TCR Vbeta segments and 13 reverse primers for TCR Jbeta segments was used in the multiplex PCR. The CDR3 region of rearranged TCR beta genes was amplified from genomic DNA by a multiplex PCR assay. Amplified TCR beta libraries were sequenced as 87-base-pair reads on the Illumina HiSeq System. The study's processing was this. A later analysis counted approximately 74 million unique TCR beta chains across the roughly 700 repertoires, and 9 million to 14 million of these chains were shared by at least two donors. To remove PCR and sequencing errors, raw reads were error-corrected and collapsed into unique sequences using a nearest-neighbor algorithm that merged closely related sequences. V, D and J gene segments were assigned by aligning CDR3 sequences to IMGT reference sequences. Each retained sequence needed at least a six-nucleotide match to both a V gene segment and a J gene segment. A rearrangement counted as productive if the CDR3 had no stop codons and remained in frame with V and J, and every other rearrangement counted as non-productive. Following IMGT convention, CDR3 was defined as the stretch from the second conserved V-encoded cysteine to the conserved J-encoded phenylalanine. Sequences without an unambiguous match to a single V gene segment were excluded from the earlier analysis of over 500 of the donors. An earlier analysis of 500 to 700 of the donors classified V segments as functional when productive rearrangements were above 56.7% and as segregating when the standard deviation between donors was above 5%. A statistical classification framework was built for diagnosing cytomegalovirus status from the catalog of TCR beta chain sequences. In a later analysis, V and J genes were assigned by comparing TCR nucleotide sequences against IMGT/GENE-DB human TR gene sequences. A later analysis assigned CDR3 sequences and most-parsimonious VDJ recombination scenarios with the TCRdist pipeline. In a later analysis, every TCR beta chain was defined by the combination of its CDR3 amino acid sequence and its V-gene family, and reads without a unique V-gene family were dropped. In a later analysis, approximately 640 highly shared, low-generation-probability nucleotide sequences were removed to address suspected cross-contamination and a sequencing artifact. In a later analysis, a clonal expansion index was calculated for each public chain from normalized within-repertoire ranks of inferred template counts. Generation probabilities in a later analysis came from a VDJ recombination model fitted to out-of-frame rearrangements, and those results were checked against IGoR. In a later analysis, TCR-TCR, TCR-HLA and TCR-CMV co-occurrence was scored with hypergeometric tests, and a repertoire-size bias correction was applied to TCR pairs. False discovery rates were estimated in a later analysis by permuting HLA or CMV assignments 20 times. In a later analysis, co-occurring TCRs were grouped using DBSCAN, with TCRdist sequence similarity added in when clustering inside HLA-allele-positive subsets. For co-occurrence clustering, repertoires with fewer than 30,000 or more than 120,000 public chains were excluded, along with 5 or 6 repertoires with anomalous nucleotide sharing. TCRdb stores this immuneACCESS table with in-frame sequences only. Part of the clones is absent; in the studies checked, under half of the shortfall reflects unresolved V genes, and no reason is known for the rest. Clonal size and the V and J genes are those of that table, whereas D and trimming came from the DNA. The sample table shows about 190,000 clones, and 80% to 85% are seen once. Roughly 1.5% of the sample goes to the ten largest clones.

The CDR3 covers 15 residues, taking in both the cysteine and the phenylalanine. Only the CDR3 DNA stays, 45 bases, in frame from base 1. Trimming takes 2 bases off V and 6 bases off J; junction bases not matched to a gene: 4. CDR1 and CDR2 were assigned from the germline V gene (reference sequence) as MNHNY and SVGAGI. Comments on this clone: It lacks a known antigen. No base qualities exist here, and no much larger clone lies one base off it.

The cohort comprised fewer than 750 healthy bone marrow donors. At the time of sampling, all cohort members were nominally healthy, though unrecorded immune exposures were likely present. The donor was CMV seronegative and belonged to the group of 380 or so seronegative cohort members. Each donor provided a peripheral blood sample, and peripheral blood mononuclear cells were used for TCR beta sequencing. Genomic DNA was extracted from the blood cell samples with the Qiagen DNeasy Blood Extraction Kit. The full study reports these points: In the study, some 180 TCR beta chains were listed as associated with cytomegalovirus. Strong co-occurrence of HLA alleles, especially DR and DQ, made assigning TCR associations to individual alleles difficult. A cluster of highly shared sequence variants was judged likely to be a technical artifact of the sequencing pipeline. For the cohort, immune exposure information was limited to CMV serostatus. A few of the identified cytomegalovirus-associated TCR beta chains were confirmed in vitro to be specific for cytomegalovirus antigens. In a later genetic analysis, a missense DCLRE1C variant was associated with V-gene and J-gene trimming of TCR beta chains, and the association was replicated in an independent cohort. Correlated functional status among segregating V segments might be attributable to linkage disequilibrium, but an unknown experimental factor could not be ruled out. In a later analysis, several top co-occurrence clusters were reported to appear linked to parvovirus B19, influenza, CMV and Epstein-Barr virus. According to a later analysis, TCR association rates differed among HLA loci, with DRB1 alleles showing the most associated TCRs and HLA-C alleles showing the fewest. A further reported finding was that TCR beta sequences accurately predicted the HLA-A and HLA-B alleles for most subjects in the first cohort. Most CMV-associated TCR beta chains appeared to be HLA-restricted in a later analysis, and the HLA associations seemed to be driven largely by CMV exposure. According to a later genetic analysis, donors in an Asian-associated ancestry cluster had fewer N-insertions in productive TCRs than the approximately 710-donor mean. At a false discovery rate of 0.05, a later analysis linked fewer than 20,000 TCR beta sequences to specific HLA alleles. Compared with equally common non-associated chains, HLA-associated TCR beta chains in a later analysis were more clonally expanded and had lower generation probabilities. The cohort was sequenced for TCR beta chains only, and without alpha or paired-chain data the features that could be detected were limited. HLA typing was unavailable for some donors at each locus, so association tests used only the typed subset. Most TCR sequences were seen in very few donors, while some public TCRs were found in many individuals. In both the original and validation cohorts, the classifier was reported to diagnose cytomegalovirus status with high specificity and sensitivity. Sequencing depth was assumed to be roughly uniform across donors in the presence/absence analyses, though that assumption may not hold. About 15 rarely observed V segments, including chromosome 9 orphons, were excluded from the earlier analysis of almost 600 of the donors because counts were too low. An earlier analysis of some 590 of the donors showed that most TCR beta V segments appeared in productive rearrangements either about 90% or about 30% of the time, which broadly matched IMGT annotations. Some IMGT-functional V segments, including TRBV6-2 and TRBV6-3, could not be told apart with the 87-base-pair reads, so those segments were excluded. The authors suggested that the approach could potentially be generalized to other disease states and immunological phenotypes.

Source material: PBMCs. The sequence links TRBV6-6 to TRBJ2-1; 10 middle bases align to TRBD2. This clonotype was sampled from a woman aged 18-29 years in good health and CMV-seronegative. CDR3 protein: CASSYTSSGSNEQFF. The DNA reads TGTGCCAGCAGTTACACCTCTAGCGGGAGCAATGAGCAGTTCTTC.